One sample yielded the 19 T cell receptor beta chains listed below, sequenced in a study of CD8 T cells in ankylosing spondylitis. MiXCR, applied by TCRdb to the 5' RACE reads, yields one record per CDR3 protein. The table has 350,000 to 400,000 distinct CDR3 sequences, 20% to 25% seen once. Source material: blood, either unsorted or a sorted T cell fraction (not recorded which). The receptor set was obtained from a male donor with ankylosing spondylitis or in good health (not recorded which).

The chain links TRBV7-8 to TRBJ2-5, with D possibly being TRBD1 (6 bases). Looked up from germline, CDR1 is SGHVS and CDR2 is FQNEAQ. CDR3 size: 14 residues. V lost 7 bases to trimming and J lost 2 bases, with 14 bases between them. The CDR3 region has the DNA TGTGCCAGCAATAGGGGGTCCCCACAAGAGACCCAGTACTTC. As protein: CASNRGSPQETQYF.

This clonotype has a handful of counts. V and J are TRBV12-3 or TRBV12-4 and TRBJ2-1, with 7 bases aligning to TRBD2. The CDR3 extends over 15 amino acids. V shed 3 bases, J shed 1 base, and the junction held 3 bases outside the gene matches. The CDR3 loop reads CASSFKGGSYNEQFF. CDR3 DNA sequence: TGTGCCAGCAGTTTCAAGGGAGGGTCCTACAATGAGCAGTTCTTC.

This clonotype came up a few times. The chain combines TRBV20-1 with TRBJ2-1, with D maybe TRBD1 (5 bases). Germline CDR1 DFQATT, CDR2 SNEGSKA (reference sequence). The CDR3 loop spans 11 amino acids. V lost 5 bases and J lost 5, with 7 bases in between. The CDR3, as DNA: TGCAGTGCTCAACAGGACAATGAGCAGTTCTTC. Translated: CSAQQDNEQFF.

This clonotype occurred a few times. The gene calls are TRBV2 and TRBJ2-7, with D perhaps TRBD1 (5 bases). The CDR3 covers 12 residues. The V and J ends lost 8 bases and 0 bases respectively, with 8 bases between them. Germline V gene lookup returns CDR1 SNHLY and CDR2 FYNNEI. CDR3 sequence (DNA): TGTGCCAGCCTCGACAGCTCCTACGAGCAGTACTTC. Translating gives CASLDSSYEQYF.

This clonotype was observed a few times. CDR3 protein: CASSHDLRGNTEAFF. The CDR3 bases are TGCGCCAGCAGCCACGACCTTAGGGGCAACACTGAAGCTTTCTTT. The chain uses TRBV4-1 and TRBJ1-1; D may be TRBD1 (5 bases). The CDR3 is 15 amino acids. The V gene lost 3 bases and the J gene lost 2 bases, with 13 bases spanning the gap. Per the germline V gene, CDR1 is MGHRA and CDR2 is YSYEKL.

The V call is TRBV9, the J call TRBJ2-1; D is uncertain. This CDR3 is 16 amino acids long. Germline CDR1 is SGDLS and CDR2 is YYNGEE. The V gene lost 0 bases and the J gene lost 0 bases, with 10 bases spanning the gap. The CDR3 DNA is TGTGCCAGCAGCGTAGTCGAAGCAAGCTCCTACAATGAGCAGTTCTTC. It codes for CASSVVEASSYNEQFF.

The chain joins TRBV7-3 to TRBJ2-5, with D perhaps matching TRBD1 (7 bases). Trimming shortened V by 5 bases and J by 4 bases, and 17 bases separated the two germline ends. Germline V CDR1 and CDR2: SGHTA, FQGTGA. The CDR3 runs 15 residues. The CDR3 is CASSSAGGQLETQYF. The CDR3, as DNA: TGTGCCAGCAGCAGTGCCGGGGGACAGTTAGAGACCCAGTACTTC.

The rearrangement joins TRBV20-1 to TRBJ2-3, with 7 bases matching TRBD2. Germline lookup yields CDR1 DFQATT and CDR2 SNEGSKA (reference sequence). Trimming at V came to 0 bases and at J to 4 bases, leaving 7 bases not matched to a gene. CDR3 length: 15 residues. The chain's CDR3 is CSARDVGGIPDTQYF. For the CDR3, the DNA is TGCAGTGCTAGAGACGTCGGGGGGATACCAGATACGCAGTATTTT.

V usage is TRBV12-3 or TRBV12-4 and J usage is TRBJ1-2; 10 positions match TRBD1. The V gene end was trimmed by 1 base and the J gene end by 6 bases; junction bases not matched to a gene: 5. The CDR3 length is 15 residues. CDR3 coding DNA: TGTGCCAGCAGTTTAGAACGACAGGGGGCGAATGGCTACACCTTC. It specifies CASSLERQGANGYTF.

There are a few counts of this clonotype. The V and J genes are TRBV7-9 and TRBJ2-7, with 7 positions matching TRBD1. Germline trimming cut 5 bases from V and 2 bases from J; bases unmatched to any gene: 6. Germline CDR1 is SEHNR and CDR2 is FQNEAQ (reference sequence). CDR3 size: 14 residues. Here the CDR3 DNA reads TGTGCCAGCAGCCGTCGGGACAGCCCCTACGAGCAGTACTTC. This encodes CASSRRDSPYEQYF.

The rearrangement links TRBV29-1 to TRBJ2-1; TRBD1 matches at 7 bases. Trimming cost V 0 bases and J 5 bases; bases outside gene matches: 10. Per the germline V gene, CDR1 is SQVTM and CDR2 is ANQGSEA. The CDR3 is 16 residues long. CDR3 protein: CSVEDWRNRGDNEQFF. For the CDR3, the DNA is TGCAGCGTTGAAGATTGGAGGAACAGGGGTGACAATGAGCAGTTCTTC.

The genes are TRBV20-1 and TRBJ1-2, with a tentative D call TRBD1 (6 bases). Germline assignment: CDR1 DFQATT and CDR2 SNEGSKA (reference sequence). The CDR3 runs to 17 residues. Trimming pared 0 bases from V and 4 bases from J, leaving 21 bases between. The CDR3 sequence: CSARDPAGAQGGYGYTF. CDR3 coding DNA: TGCAGTGCTAGAGATCCCGCAGGGGCCCAGGGCGGCTATGGCTACACCTTC.

This chain uses TRBV29-1 with TRBJ2-2; a weak D match, TRBD2 (7 bases). CDR1 SQVTM and CDR2 ANQGSEA come from the germline V gene. This CDR3 is built from 13 residues. V lost 7 bases to trimming and J lost 3 bases, with 12 bases between them. Written as DNA, the CDR3 is TGCAGCGGGGGGGGGCCAGACACCGGGGAGCTGTTTTTT. This encodes CSGGGPDTGELFF.

This clonotype was counted between two and nine times. The rearrangement links TRBV5-6 to TRBJ2-7; D is undetermined. This CDR3 comprises 14 residues. Per germline, CDR1 SGHDT and CDR2 YYEEEE. V lost 4 bases to trimming and J lost 0 bases, with 11 bases between them. Here the CDR3 DNA reads TGTGCCAGCAGCAATCCGGGTAGCTCCTACGAGCAGTACTTC. Translated, it gives CASSNPGSSYEQYF.

The V gene is TRBV12-3 or TRBV12-4, the J gene TRBJ2-2; a possible D gene is TRBD2 (5 bases). CDR3 length: 14 residues. Deletions cut 5 bases from V and 7 bases from J, with 14 bases between. The CDR3 DNA sequence: TGTGCCAGCAGTCCCCTCGCGGGTGTCGGGGAGCTGTTTTTT. It encodes CASSPLAGVGELFF.

This clonotype was seen a handful of times. The V call is TRBV10-3, the J call TRBJ2-2; D gene uncertain. Trimming cost V 2 bases and J 7 bases, with 2 bases left between them. The CDR3 length is 11 residues. In germline, CDR1 is ENHRY, CDR2 SYGVKD. The CDR3 bases are TGTGCCATCAGTGAGCACGGGGAGCTGTTTTTT. Protein product: CAISEHGELFF.

The V and J genes are TRBV12-3 or TRBV12-4 and TRBJ2-1; TRBD2 might be the D (6 bases). Trimming took 7 bases from V and 8 from J, leaving 21 bases between them. CDR3 length: 15 residues. CDR3 loop: CASTLGTSPWDEQFF. CDR3 DNA: TGTGCCAGCACCCTGGGGACTTCCCCCTGGGATGAGCAGTTCTTC.

The CDR3 nucleotides are TGCAGTGCTAGACCGACTAGCCAGGGGGGGGAGACCCAGTACTTC. As protein: CSARPTSQGGETQYF. The V and J genes are TRBV20-1 and TRBJ2-5; D tentatively reads TRBD1 or TRBD2 (7 bases each). Trimming pared 2 bases from V and 5 bases from J, leaving 18 bases between. CDR3 length: 15 amino acids. Germline CDR1 DFQATT, CDR2 SNEGSKA (reference sequence).

This clonotype was detected a few times. The chain uses TRBV29-1 and TRBJ2-7, with 9 positions matching TRBD1. After removal of 6 bases from V and 7 bases from J, the junction contained 13 bases not matched to a gene. The CDR3 runs 14 residues. Per the germline V gene, CDR1 is SQVTM and CDR2 is ANQGSEA. The CDR3 DNA sequence: TGCAGCGTCTTGGACAGGGGCCTGGTGGGAGAGCAGTACTTC. This encodes CSVLDRGLVGEQYF.